Following are 20 T cell receptor beta chains from one sample sequenced in a study of immune evolution from preneoplasia to lung adenocarcinoma (dated by TCRdb to about 2021). The library was made by the immunoSEQ multiplex PCR assay. As stored in TCRdb, this immuneACCESS dataset retains in-frame rearrangements with V and J assigned. A fraction of the clones does not appear; measured against another copy, unresolved V genes explain less than half of the discrepancy, and the remainder lacks a known reason. Here the sample has about 2,600 clones; about 84% occur a single time. About a tenth of the sample is in the top ten clones. The material sequenced was FFPE lung adenocarcinoma in situ tissue. Taken with the paper, the label for cell subset or site translates to: preinvasive adenocarcinoma in situ (AIS). The receptors stem from a person aged 70 to 85 with lung adenocarcinoma.

This rearrangement joins TRBV5-6 to TRBJ2-5; TRBD2 might be the D (5 bases). Germline CDR1 reads SGHDT; CDR2 reads YYEEEE. The V gene lost 0 bases and the J gene lost 7 bases, with 19 bases spanning the gap. There are 16 residues in the CDR3. CDR3 protein: CASSLGEQRKLGTQYF. The CDR3 nucleotides read TGTGCCAGCAGCTTGGGGGAGCAGAGAAAATTAGGGACCCAGTACTTC.

The chain's CDR3 is CASSLSYAGGTIEQYF. The CDR3 DNA follows: TGCGCCAGCAGCCTCTCATATGCAGGGGGTACGATTGAGCAGTACTTC. The chain combines TRBV4-1 with TRBJ2-7; 7 bases line up with TRBD1. Trimming took 4 bases from V and 7 from J; bases not matched to a gene: 16. Germline CDR1 is MGHRA and CDR2 is YSYEKL. The CDR3 contains 16 residues.

Details on this clone: The sample has other DNA sequences that encode this CDR3 too. The rearrangement uses TRBV4-2 and TRBJ2-1; 7 positions agree with TRBD2. The CDR3 is 20 residues long. Trimming cost V 1 base and J 0 bases; bases outside gene matches: 15. CDR1 is LGHNA, CDR2 YNFKEQ, per germline. The CDR3 here is CASSQAYLPASGSSYNEQFF. The CDR3 nucleotides read TGTGCCAGCAGCCAAGCCTACCTCCCGGCTAGCGGTAGCTCCTACAATGAGCAGTTCTTC.

The chain combines TRBV15 with TRBJ1-2; 8 bases fit TRBD1. The CDR3 has 14 residues. The J segment lost 4 bases and the V segment lost 1 base, leaving 2 bases of the junction unmatched. Germline values: CDR1 LNHNV, CDR2 YYDKDF (reference sequence). The CDR3 DNA reads as TGTGCCACCAGCAGAGCAGGGGGCGGCTATGGCTACACCTTC. It is translated as CATSRAGGGYGYTF. Supplemented by reference TRBV15 and TRBJ1-2, the full variable domain reads DAMVIQNPRYQVTQFGKPVTLSCSQTLNHNVMYWYQQKSSQAPKLLFHYYDKDFNNEADTPDNFQSRRPNTSFCFLDIRSPGLGDTAMYLCATSRAGGGYGYTFGSGTRLTVV.

The gene calls are TRBV4-1 and TRBJ1-1; D gene uncertain. This CDR3 spans 15 amino acids. Germline V gene data show CDR1 as MGHRA and CDR2 as YSYEKL. V lost 0 bases and J lost 5, with 13 bases in between. Here the CDR3 DNA reads TGCGCCAGCAGCCAAGATCGGGTAGGCGGGACTGAAGCTTTCTTT. Translating gives CASSQDRVGGTEAFF.

V usage is TRBV5-4 and J usage is TRBJ2-2; 14 nucleotides match TRBD2. The germline V gene encodes CDR1 SGHNT and CDR2 YYREEE (reference sequence). J gave up 5 bases and V 4 bases, and 7 bases lay outside the gene matches. CDR3 length: 17 amino acids. Here the CDR3 reads CASSPGGLAGVTGELFF. Here the CDR3 DNA reads TGTGCCAGCAGCCCGGGGGGACTAGCGGGAGTAACCGGGGAGCTGTTTTTT.

V gene TRBV11-3 combines with J gene TRBJ2-3, with 11 bases aligning to TRBD2. V gave up 5 bases and J gave up 3 bases; unmatched junction bases: 7. Germline V lookup: CDR1 SGHNT, CDR2 YENEEA. The CDR3 totals 16 residues. DNA for the CDR3: TGTGCCAGCAGCCCGATCTCTAGCGGGAGGACAGATACGCAGTATTTT. It yields the protein CASSPISSGRTDTQYF.

The chain combines TRBV11-1 with TRBJ2-7, with D perhaps TRBD1 or TRBD2 (5 bases each). The CDR3 covers 17 residues. From germline, CDR1 is SGHAT and CDR2 FQDESV (reference sequence). V was cut by 4 bases and J by 4 bases, with 23 bases left in between. DNA for the CDR3: TGTGCCAGCAGCTCCCCCGTCCGGGCAGGGAGCAAGTACGAGCAGTACTTC. Translation gives CASSSPVRAGSKYEQYF.

V and J are TRBV30 and TRBJ2-7; TRBD2 matches 11 bases. Trimming cost V 6 bases and J 3 bases; bases outside gene matches: 4. In germline, CDR1 is GTSNPN, CDR2 SVGIG (reference sequence). This CDR3 has 13 amino acids. CDR3 sequence: CACRLAGIYEQYF. The DNA for the CDR3 is TGTGCCTGCCGACTAGCGGGGATCTACGAGCAGTACTTC.

The chain combines TRBV29-1 with TRBJ2-7; either TRBD1 or TRBD2 may supply D (5 bases each). The CDR3 consists of 13 residues. Per germline, CDR1 SQVTM and CDR2 ANQGSEA. V dropped 5 bases and J dropped 7 bases, with 18 bases sitting between them. In nucleotides, the CDR3 is TGCAGCGTTTCCGGGACGGTTCCGGGGGAGCAGTACTTC. It yields the protein CSVSGTVPGEQYF.

This clone was picked up a small number of times. The CDR3 region has the DNA TGTGCCAGCAGCTTAACAGATACGGGCTACGAGCAGTACTTC. It specifies CASSLTDTGYEQYF. The chain couples TRBV11-2 to TRBJ2-7; D remains ambiguous. Germline V gene lookup returns CDR1 SGHAT and CDR2 FQNNGV. This CDR3 is 14 amino acids long. V lost 2 bases and J lost 3, with 11 bases in between. Full variable domain (rest looked up from reference TRBV11-2 and TRBJ2-7): EAGVAQSPRYKIIEKRQSVAFWCNPISGHATLYWYQQILGQGPKLLIQFQNNGVVDDSQLPKDRFSAERLKGVDSTLKIQPAKLEDSAVYLCASSLTDTGYEQYFGPGTRLTVT.

The chain is built from TRBV27 and TRBJ2-1; 11 nucleotides line up with TRBD2. Germline CDR1 MNHEY, CDR2 SMNVEV (reference sequence). Trimming cost V 9 bases and J 6 bases; bases outside gene matches: 7. The CDR3 totals 14 residues. The CDR3 DNA reads TGTGCCAGTTGGTTAGCGGGAGGGTTCAATGAGCAGTTCTTC. It codes for CASWLAGGFNEQFF.

The genes are TRBV5-4 and TRBJ2-5; tentatively, D is TRBD1 or TRBD2 (5 bases each). The CDR3 totals 15 residues. Germline V gives CDR1 SGHNT, CDR2 YYREEE (reference sequence). V was clipped by 4 bases and J by 5 bases, with 18 bases between them. The chain's CDR3 is CASSPTARGGETQYF. CDR3 sequence (DNA): TGTGCCAGCAGCCCCACAGCTCGGGGCGGGGAGACCCAGTACTTC. Looking up the rest from reference TRBV5-4 and TRBJ2-5 gives the full variable domain: ETGVTQSPTHLIKTRGQQVTLRCSSQSGHNTVSWYQQALGQGPQFIFQYYREEENGRGNFPPRFSGLQFPNYSSELNVNALELDDSALYLCASSPTARGGETQYFGPGTRLLVL.

As concerns this clone: This same CDR3 is encoded by further DNA sequences in the sample. The V call is TRBV29-1, the J call TRBJ2-1; TRBD2 agrees at 8 bases. The length of the CDR3 is 15 residues. Germline CDR1 reads SQVTM; CDR2 reads ANQGSEA. V lost 2 bases to trimming and J lost 0 bases; unmatched junction nucleotides: 3. Here the CDR3 DNA reads TGCAGCGTTGAATTAAGCGGGAGCTCCTACAATGAGCAGTTCTTC. Its translation: CSVELSGSSYNEQFF.

The chain uses TRBV25-1 and TRBJ2-1; either TRBD1 or TRBD2 may supply D (5 bases each). This CDR3 is 15 amino acids long. Per germline, CDR1 MGHDK and CDR2 SYGVNS. Between the trimmed V and J ends, which lost 3 bases and 5 bases, there was a span of 14 bases. The CDR3 DNA reads as TGTGCCAGCAGTGAGGCCGGGACGCTGGACAATGAGCAGTTCTTC. Residues: CASSEAGTLDNEQFF.

The chain joins TRBV27 to TRBJ2-3, with D maybe TRBD1 (5 bases). The CDR3 has 17 residues. The V gene's germline CDR1 is MNHEY and CDR2 SMNVEV (reference sequence). Trimming stripped 0 bases from V and 1 base from J, with 14 bases between. The CDR3: CASSLSHTGYGTDTQYF. DNA for the CDR3: TGTGCCAGCAGTTTATCGCACACAGGCTACGGCACAGATACGCAGTATTTT.

The chain uses TRBV9 and TRBJ1-2, with 9 nucleotides matching TRBD1. V shed 3 bases, J shed 4 bases, and the junction held 7 bases outside the gene matches. The CDR3 extends over 15 amino acids. The germline V gene has CDR1 SGDLS and CDR2 YYNGEE. CDR3 in DNA: TGTGCCAGCAGCGCAACACAGGGGGCGATCTATGGCTACACCTTC. The encoded protein is CASSATQGAIYGYTF.

V usage is TRBV5-1 and J usage is TRBJ2-7; 8 bases fit TRBD1. Germline V lookup: CDR1 SGHRS, CDR2 YFSETQ. The length of the CDR3 is 17 residues. V dropped 4 bases and J dropped 2; count of bases not matched to a gene: 14. CDR3 in DNA: TGCGCCAGCAGCACCGGGACAGGAGGTCGTCCGGCCTACGAGCAGTACTTC. As protein: CASSTGTGGRPAYEQYF.

This clone has only one observation. V gene TRBV7-8 combines with J gene TRBJ1-2; TRBD1 might be the D (6 bases). V was cut by 4 bases and J by 7 bases, with 16 bases left in between. This CDR3 spans 14 amino acids. Per the germline V gene, CDR1 is SGHVS and CDR2 is FQNEAQ. The CDR3 loop reads CASSSERGSPGYTF. Here the CDR3 DNA reads TGTGCCAGCAGCTCCGAAAGGGGGAGTCCTGGCTACACCTTC. The complete variable domain, with remaining parts taken from reference TRBV7-8 and TRBJ1-2, reads GAGVSQSPRYKVAKRGQDVALRCDPISGHVSLFWYQQALGQGPEFLTYFQNEAQLDKSGLPSDRFFAERPEGSVSTLKIQRTQQEDSAVYLCASSSERGSPGYTFGSGTRLTVV.

This clone was seen only once. The chain combines TRBV7-9 with TRBJ2-3, with 8 bases lining up with TRBD1. The germline gives CDR1 SEHNR, CDR2 FQNEAQ (reference sequence). This CDR3 is 15 amino acids long. J gave up 5 bases and V 2 bases, and 6 bases lay outside the gene matches. The DNA of the CDR3 is TGTGCCAGCAGCTTAACAGCAGGGGGCGAAGATACGCAGTATTTT. This sequence encodes CASSLTAGGEDTQYF.